This TCR beta chain originates from a study of T cell responses to AZD1222 COVID-19 vaccine. Whole-study findings and limits: Nearly half of spike-specific TCRs reportedly go after variant regions that carry no mutations. Sampled repertoires all dated from after the peak T cell response. The study identified only six AZD1222 recipients as seropositive at baseline. Researchers report vaccine-associated CD4 TCRs spanning spike, with dominance at 160-218 and 743-854.

Notes on this clone: Its antigen is undetermined.

V shed 3 bases and J 0 bases; nucleotides not matched to a gene: 2. Germline V lookup: CDR1 SGHTA, CDR2 FQGNSA. The length of the CDR3 is 14 residues. This table comes from immunoSEQ multiplex PCR, and its TCRdb copy is limited to in-frame clones, with some not included. This table has 85,000 to 100,000 clones, about 89% appearing once. The chain couples TRBV7-2 to TRBJ2-7; the match to TRBD2 covers 7 bases. The material was peripheral blood, obtained on day 0 of AZD1222 vaccination. The source is an adult in good health. CDR3 DNA: TGTGCCAGCAGCTTGGGGGGGATCTCCTACGAGCAGTACTTC. It yields the protein CASSLGGISYEQYF.